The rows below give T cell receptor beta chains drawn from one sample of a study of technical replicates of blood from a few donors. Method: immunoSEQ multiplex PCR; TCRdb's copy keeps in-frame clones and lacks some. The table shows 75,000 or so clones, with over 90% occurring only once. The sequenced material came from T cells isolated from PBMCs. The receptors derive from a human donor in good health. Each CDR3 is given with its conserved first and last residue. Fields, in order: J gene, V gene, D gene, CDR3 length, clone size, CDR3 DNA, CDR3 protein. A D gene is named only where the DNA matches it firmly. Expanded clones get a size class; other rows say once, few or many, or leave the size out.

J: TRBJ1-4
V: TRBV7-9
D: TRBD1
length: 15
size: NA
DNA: TGTGCCAGCAGCCTCCGACAGGGGGGAAATGAAAAACTGTTTTTT
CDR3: CASSLRQGGNEKLFF

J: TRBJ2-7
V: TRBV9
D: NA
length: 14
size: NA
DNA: TGTGCCAGCAGCGCTGGAGGGCTAGCCTACGAGCAGTACTTC
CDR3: CASSAGGLAYEQYF

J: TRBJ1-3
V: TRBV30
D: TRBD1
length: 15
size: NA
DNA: TGTGCCTGGACGGGACAGCTCCTTTCTGGAAACACCATATATTTT
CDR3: CAWTGQLLSGNTIYF

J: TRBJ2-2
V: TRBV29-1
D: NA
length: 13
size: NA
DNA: TGCAGCGTTGAAGGTCCAGGTGCCGGGGAGCTGTTTTTT
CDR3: CSVEGPGAGELFF

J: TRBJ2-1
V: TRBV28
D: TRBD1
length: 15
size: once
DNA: TGTGCCAGCAGTTTGGCCGGGACAGGTGGCAATGAGCAGTTCTTC
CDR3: CASSLAGTGGNEQFF

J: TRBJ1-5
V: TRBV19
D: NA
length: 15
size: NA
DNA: TGTGCCAGTAGTAGAGAGAGGTATAGCAATCAGCCCCAGCATTTT
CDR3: CASSRERYSNQPQHF

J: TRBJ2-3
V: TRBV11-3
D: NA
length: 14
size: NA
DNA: TGTGCCAGCAGCGAATCACTAGGGACAGATACGCAGTATTTT
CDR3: CASSESLGTDTQYF

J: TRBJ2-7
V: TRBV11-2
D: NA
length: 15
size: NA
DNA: TGTGCCAGCAGCTTGCTTGGTCAGACATCCTACGAGCAGTACTTC
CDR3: CASSLLGQTSYEQYF

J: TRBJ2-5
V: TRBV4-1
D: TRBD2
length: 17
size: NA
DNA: TGCGCCAGCAGCCATGTACTAGCGGGGGGGCCCCAAGAGACCCAGTACTTC
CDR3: CASSHVLAGGPQETQYF

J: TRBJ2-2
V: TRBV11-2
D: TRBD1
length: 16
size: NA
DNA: TGTGCCAGCAGGAATTTGGCTGAGGGGGCCGGCGGGGAGCTGTTTTTT
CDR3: CASRNLAEGAGGELFF

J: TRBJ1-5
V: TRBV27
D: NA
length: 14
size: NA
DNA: TGTGCCAGCAGTCTTGCACAAGATGATCAGCCCCAGCATTTT
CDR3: CASSLAQDDQPQHF

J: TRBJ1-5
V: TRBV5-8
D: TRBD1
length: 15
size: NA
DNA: TGTGCCAGCAGCTTGGCCGGGACAGATAATCAGCCCCAGCATTTT
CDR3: CASSLAGTDNQPQHF

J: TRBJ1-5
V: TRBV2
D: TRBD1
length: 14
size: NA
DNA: TGTGCCAGCAGTGGGACAGGGACCAATCAGCCCCAGCATTTT
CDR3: CASSGTGTNQPQHF

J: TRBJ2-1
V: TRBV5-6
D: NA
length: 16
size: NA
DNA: TGTGCCAGCAGCTTGGAAGAGACCGGGGCCTACAATGAGCAGTTCTTC
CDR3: CASSLEETGAYNEQFF

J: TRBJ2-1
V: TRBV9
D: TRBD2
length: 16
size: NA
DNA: TGTGCCAGCAGCGTAGCTGTCGGGGGGGCCTACAATGAGCAGTTCTTC
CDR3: CASSVAVGGAYNEQFF

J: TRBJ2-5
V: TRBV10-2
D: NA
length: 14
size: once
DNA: TGCGCCAGCAATCCACTCCAGACTAGAGGGACCCAGTACTTC
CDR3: CASNPLQTRGTQYF

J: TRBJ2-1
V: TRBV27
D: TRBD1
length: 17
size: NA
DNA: TGTGCCAGCAGTTCTACAGGGGGATCCCTTTTATACAATGAGCAGTTCTTC
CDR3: CASSSTGGSLLYNEQFF

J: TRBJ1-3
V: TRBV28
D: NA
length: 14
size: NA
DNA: TGTGCCAGCAGTTTAGAGACAATGGGAAACACCATATATTTT
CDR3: CASSLETMGNTIYF

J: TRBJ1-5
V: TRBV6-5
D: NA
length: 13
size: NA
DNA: TGTGCCGCCGGGGGGGGCTCCAATCAGCCCCAGCATTTT
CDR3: CAAGGGSNQPQHF

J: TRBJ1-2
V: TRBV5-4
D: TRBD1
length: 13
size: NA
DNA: TGTGCCAGCAGCTTCGGAGGGGGCGATGGCTACACCTTC
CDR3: CASSFGGGDGYTF

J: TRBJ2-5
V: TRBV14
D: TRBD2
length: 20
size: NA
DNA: TGTGCCAGCAGCCAAGATCGCGGGCTAGCGGGGTTTTTACGTCAAGAGACCCAGTACTTC
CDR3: CASSQDRGLAGFLRQETQYF

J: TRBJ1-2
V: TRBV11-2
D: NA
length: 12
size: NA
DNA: TGTGCCAGCAGCCAGTGGGGGCATGGCTACACCTTC
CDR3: CASSQWGHGYTF

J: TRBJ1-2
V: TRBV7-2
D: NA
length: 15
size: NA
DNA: TGTGCCAGCAGCTTAGCCCAGGGTCCGAGAGGAGGCTACACCTTC
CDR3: CASSLAQGPRGGYTF

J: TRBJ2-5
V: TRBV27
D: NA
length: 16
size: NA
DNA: TGTGCCAGCAGCCCGGAAGAGAGGGGGTACCAAGAGACCCAGTACTTC
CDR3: CASSPEERGYQETQYF

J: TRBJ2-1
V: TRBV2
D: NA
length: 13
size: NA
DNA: TGTGCCAGCACACAACCGCCCTACAATGAGCAGTTCTTC
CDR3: CASTQPPYNEQFF

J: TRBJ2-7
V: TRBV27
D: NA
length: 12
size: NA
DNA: TGTGCCAGCAGTTCCCGCGACTACGAGCAGTACTTC
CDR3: CASSSRDYEQYF

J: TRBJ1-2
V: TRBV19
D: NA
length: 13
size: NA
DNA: TGTGCCAGTAGCCCGAAGCGGGGCCTAGAAGACACCTTC
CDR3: CASSPKRGLEDTF

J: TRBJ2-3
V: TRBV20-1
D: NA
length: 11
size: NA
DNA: TGCAGTGCTAGAGTCGGGGATACGCAGTATTTT
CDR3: CSARVGDTQYF

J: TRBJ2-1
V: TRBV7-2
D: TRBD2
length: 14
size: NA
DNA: TGTGCCAGCAGCCCGATGGGACTAGGAAATGAGCAGTTCTTC
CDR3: CASSPMGLGNEQFF

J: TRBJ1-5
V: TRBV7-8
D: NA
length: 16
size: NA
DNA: TGTGCCAGCAGCTTAAGGTCGGGCAGGGGTGACCAGCCCCAGCATTTT
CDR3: CASSLRSGRGDQPQHF

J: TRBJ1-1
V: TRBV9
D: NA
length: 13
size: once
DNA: TGTGCCAGCACCCCGGACGGGGACACTGAAGCTTTCTTT
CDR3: CASTPDGDTEAFF

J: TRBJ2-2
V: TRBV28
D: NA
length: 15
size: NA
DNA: TGTGCCAGCAGTTTTAGGTTGGGGGCCTCCGGGGAGCTGTTTTTT
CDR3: CASSFRLGASGELFF

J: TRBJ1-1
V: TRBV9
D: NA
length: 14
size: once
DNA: TGTGCCAGCAGCGTAGCAGTAGGGGACACTGAAGCTTTCTTT
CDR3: CASSVAVGDTEAFF

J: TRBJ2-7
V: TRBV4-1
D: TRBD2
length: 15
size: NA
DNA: TGCGCCAGCAGCCACATTAGCGGGGCCACCTACGAGCAGTACTTC
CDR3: CASSHISGATYEQYF

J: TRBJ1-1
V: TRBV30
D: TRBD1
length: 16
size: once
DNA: TGTGCCTGCACGAGGGGGACAGGGTTAACGAACACTGAAGCTTTCTTT
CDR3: CACTRGTGLTNTEAFF

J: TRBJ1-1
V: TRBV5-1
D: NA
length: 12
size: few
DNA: TGCGCCAGCAGCTTGGATGGCAAAGAAGCTTTCTTT
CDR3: CASSLDGKEAFF

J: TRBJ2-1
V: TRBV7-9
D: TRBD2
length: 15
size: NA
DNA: TGTGCCAGCAGCCCGGGGACTAGTTCTAACAATGAGCAGTTCTTC
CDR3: CASSPGTSSNNEQFF

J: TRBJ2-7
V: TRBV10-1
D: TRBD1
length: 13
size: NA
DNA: TGCGCCAGCAGTTATACAGGGGGCGGCGAGCAGTACTTC
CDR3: CASSYTGGGEQYF

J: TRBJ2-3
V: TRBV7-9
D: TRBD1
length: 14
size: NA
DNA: TGTGCCAGCAGCCAAGGGGGCCCCACAGATACGCAGTATTTT
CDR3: CASSQGGPTDTQYF

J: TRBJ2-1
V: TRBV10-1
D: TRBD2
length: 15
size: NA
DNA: TGCGCCAGCAGAGCTAGCGGGGGTAGTCGGTGCGAGCAGTTCTTC
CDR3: CASRASGGSRCEQFF

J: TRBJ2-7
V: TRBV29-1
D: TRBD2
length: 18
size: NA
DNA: TGCAGCGTTGTTGGGCTAGCGGGAGCCGATGGATCCTCCTACGAGCAGTACTTC
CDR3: CSVVGLAGADGSSYEQYF

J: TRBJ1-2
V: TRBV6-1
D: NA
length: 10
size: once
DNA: TGTGCCAGCAGAGAGTATGGCTACACCTTC
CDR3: CASREYGYTF

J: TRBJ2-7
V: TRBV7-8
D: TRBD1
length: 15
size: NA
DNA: TGTGCCAGCAGTCCTTTTCGACAGGGGCAAGACGAGCAGTACTTC
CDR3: CASSPFRQGQDEQYF

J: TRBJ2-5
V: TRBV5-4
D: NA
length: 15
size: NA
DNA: TGTGCCAGCAGCCGGAGTTGGGGGGACCAAGAGACCCAGTACTTC
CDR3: CASSRSWGDQETQYF

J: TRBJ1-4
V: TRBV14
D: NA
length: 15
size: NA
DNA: TGTGCCAGCAGCCAGATAGGAGGATACAATGAAAAACTGTTTTTT
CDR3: CASSQIGGYNEKLFF

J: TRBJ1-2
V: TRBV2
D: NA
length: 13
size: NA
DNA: TGTGCCGGAAAAACAGGAGAGATCTATGGCTACACCTTC
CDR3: CAGKTGEIYGYTF

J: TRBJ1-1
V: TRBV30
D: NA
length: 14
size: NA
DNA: TGTGCCTGGAGTTCATGGGGGGGGAACACTGAAGCTTTCTTT
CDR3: CAWSSWGGNTEAFF

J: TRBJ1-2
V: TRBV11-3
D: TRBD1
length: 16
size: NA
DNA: TGTGCCAGCAGCTTAGAAAAGACAGGGGGCGACTATGGCTACACCTTC
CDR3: CASSLEKTGGDYGYTF

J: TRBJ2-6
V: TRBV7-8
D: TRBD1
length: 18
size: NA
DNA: TGTGCCAGCAGCCCCGGACAGGGTAAATCCTCTGGGGCCAACGTCCTGACTTTC
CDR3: CASSPGQGKSSGANVLTF

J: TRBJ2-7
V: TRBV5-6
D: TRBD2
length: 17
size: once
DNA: TGTGCCAGCAGCGATGAGGTATGGGGAGCGGGAGTTCGCGAGCAGTACTTC
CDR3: CASSDEVWGAGVREQYF